This TCR beta chain was observed in a study of shared clonotypes between healthy human individuals. The study's findings and limits: In a few donors, about 5% of naive CD4 clonotypes appeared in common.

Concerning this clone: Its specificity is not known.

Naive CD8 cells were CD45RO-negative, positively selected for CCR7, excluding terminally differentiated effector memory CD45RA+ cells. V lost 5 bases to trimming and J lost 4 bases; unmatched junction nucleotides: 3. Per the germline V gene, CDR1 is SGHAT and CDR2 is FQNNGV. The CDR3 length is 13 residues. Deep-level assay runs were performed. The repertoire was sequenced with immunoSEQ multiplex PCR; TCRdb's copy has only in-frame clones and lacks some. Altogether hundreds of thousands of clones are present, 95% to 98% being singletons, with the ten largest covering 0.3%. Input material: naive CD8+ T cells sorted from blood. The rearrangement links TRBV11-2 to TRBJ2-7; TRBD1 agrees at 9 bases. The clonotype comes from a man younger than 45 in good health. The DNA of the CDR3 is TGTGCCAGCAGCGCCGGGACAGGGTACGAGCAGTACTTC. It specifies CASSAGTGYEQYF.